The clone carrying this T cell receptor (beta chain) was picked up many times. Antigen: not known. This record belongs to a study of Graves' ophthalmopathy and Graves' hyperthyroidism. Turning to the study itself: Ophthalmopathy not arising within 18 months of follow-up defined hyperthyroidism as stable. Study outcomes and limitations: Ophthalmopathy progression was predicted by the model at 55% to 71% sensitivity and under 75% specificity.

CDR3 regions of TCR beta were amplified from RNA transcripts. HTBI-primed first-round RT-PCR preceded second-round multiplex PCR. Using its own MiXCR run on the multiplex PCR reads, TCRdb lists one record per CDR3 protein. Of some 1.1 million distinct CDR3 sequences listed, about 36% are singletons. Diagnosis used clinical symptoms, serum thyroxine, TRAb, thyroid ultrasound and orbital computed tomography. This receptor was identified in an adult man with Graves' hyperthyroidism. The sequencing input was peripheral blood or thyroid tissue (not recorded which).

CDR3 sequence reads: CASSLSATQYF. The CDR3 DNA is TGTGCCAGCAGCTTATCGGCGACCCAGTACTTC. The chain carries TRBV11-2 and TRBJ2-5, with D uncertain. Trimming left V 2 bases short and J 7 bases short, with 5 bases between. In germline, CDR1 is SGHAT, CDR2 FQNNGV. The CDR3 covers 11 residues.